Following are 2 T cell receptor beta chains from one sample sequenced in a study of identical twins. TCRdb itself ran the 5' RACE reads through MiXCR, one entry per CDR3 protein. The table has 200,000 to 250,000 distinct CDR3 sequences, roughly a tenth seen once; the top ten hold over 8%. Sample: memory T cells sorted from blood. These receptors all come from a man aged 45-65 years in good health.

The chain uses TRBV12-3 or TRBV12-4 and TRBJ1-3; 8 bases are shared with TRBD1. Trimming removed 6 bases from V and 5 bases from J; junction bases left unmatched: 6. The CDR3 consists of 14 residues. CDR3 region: CASSRTGQRNTIYF. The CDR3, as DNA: TGTGCCAGCAGCCGGACAGGGCAGAGAAACACCATATATTTT.

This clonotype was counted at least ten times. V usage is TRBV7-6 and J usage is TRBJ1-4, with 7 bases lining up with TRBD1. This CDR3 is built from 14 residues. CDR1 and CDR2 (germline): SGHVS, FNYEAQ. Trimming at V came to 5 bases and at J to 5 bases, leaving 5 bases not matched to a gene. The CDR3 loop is CASSRGQQNEKLFF. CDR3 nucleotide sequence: TGTGCCAGCAGCCGGGGACAGCAGAATGAAAAACTGTTTTTT.